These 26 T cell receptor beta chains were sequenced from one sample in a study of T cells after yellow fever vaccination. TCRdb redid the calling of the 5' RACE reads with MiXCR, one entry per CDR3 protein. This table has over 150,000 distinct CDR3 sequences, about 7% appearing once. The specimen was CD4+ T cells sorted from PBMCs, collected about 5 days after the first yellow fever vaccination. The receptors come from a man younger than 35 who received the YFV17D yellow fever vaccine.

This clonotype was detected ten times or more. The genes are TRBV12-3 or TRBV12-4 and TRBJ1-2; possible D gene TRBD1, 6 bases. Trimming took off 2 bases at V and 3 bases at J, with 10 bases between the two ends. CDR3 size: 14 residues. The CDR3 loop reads CASSLKGEYYGYTF. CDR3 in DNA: TGTGCCAGCAGTTTAAAGGGGGAATACTATGGCTACACCTTC.

The CDR3 DNA reads TGTGCCAGCTCTCAAAGACCGGGACAGATGAACACTGAAGCTTTCTTT. The encoded protein is CASSQRPGQMNTEAFF. This chain joins TRBV18 and TRBJ1-1; 7 bases align to TRBD1. CDR1 is KGHSH, CDR2 LQKENI, per germline. The ends lost 6 bases at V and 0 bases at J; junction bases unmatched: 10. The CDR3 is made up of 16 amino acids.

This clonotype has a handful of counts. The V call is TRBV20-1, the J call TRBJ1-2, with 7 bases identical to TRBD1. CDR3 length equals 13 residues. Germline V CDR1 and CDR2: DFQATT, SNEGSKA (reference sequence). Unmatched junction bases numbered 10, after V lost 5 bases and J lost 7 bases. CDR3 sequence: CSASGGTAFGYTF. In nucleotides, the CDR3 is TGCAGTGCTTCCGGCGGGACAGCCTTTGGCTACACCTTC.

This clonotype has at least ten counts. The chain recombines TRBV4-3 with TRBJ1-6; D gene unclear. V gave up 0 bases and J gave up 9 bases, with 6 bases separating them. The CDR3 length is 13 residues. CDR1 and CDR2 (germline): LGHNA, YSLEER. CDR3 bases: TGCGCCAGCAGCCAAGATCTATTTTCACCCCTCCACTTT. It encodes CASSQDLFSPLHF.

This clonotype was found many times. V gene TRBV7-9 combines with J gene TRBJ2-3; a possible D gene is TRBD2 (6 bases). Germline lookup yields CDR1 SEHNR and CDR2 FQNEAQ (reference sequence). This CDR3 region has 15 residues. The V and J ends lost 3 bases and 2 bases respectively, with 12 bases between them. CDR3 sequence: CASSLARGATDTQYF. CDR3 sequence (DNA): TGTGCCAGCAGCTTGGCGCGCGGGGCCACAGATACGCAGTATTTT.

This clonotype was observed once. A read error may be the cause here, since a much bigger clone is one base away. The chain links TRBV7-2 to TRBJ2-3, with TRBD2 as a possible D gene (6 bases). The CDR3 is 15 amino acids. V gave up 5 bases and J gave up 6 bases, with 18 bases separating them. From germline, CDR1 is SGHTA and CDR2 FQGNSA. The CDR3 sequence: CASSPTIGSWDTQYF. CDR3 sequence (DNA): TGTGCCAGCAGCCCGACTATCGGGAGCTGGGATACGCAGTATTTT.

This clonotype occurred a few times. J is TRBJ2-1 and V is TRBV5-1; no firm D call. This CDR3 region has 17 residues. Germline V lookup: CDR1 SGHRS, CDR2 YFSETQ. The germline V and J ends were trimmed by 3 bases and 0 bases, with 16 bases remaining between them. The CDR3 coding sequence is TGCGCCAGCAGCTCTACCCCCACAGCGAGCTCCTACAATGAGCAGTTCTTC. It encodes CASSSTPTASSYNEQFF.

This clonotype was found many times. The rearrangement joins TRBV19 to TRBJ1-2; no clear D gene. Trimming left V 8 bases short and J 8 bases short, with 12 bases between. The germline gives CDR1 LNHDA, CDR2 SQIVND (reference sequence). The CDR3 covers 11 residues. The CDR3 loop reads CASRQRGGYTF. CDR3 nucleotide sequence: TGTGCCAGTCGTCAGCGAGGGGGCTACACCTTC.

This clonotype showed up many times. The CDR3 is CASSLRGTRRETQYF. The CDR3 DNA sequence: TGTGCCAGCAGCCTCCGAGGGACTCGTCGGGAGACCCAGTACTTC. This chain joins TRBV7-2 and TRBJ2-5, with D tentatively TRBD2 (6 bases). V was pared by 5 bases and J by 5 bases, with 18 bases between. In germline, CDR1 is SGHTA, CDR2 FQGNSA. CDR3 length equals 15 residues.

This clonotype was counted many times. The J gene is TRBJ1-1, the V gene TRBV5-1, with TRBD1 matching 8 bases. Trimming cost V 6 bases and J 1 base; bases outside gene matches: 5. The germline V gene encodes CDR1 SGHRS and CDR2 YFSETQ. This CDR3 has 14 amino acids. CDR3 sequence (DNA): TGCGCCAGCACCACAGGGGGTTGGAACACTGAAGCTTTCTTT. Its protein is CASTTGGWNTEAFF.

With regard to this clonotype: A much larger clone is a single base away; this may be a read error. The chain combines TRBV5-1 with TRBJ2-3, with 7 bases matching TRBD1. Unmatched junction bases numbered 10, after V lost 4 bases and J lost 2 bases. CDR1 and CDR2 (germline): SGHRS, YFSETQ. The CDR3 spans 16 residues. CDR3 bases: TGCGCCAGCAGCACCTCCGACAGGGCGATCACAGATACGCAGTATTTT. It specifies CASSTSDRAITDTQYF.

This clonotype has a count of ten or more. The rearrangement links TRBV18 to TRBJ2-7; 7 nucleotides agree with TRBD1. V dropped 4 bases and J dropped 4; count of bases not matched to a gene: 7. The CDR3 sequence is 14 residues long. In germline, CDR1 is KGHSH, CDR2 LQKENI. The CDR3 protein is CASSLKGQSYEQYV. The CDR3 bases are TGTGCCAGCTCACTAAAGGGACAGTCATACGAGCAGTACGTC.

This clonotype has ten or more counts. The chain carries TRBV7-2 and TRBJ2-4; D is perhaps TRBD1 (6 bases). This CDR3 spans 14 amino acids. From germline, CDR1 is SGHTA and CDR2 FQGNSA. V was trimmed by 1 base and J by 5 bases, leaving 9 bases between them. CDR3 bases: TGTGCCAGCAGCTTAGACAGGGCACAAAACATTCAGTACTTC. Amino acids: CASSLDRAQNIQYF.

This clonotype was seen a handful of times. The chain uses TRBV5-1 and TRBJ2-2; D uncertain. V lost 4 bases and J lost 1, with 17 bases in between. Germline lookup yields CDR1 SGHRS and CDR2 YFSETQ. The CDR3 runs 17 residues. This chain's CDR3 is CASSEGWTGQNTGELFF. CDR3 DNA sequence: TGCGCCAGCAGCGAAGGGTGGACCGGGCAGAACACCGGGGAGCTGTTTTTT.

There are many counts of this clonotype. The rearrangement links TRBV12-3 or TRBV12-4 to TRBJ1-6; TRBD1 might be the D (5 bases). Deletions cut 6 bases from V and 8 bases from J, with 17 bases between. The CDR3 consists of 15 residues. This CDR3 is CASRFYRDGYSPLHF. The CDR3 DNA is TGTGCCAGCAGGTTCTACCGGGACGGCTATTCACCCCTCCACTTT.

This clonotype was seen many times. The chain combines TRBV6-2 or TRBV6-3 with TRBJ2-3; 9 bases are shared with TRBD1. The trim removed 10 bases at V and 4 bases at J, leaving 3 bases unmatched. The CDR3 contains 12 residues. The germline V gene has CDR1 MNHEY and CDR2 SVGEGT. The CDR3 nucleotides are TGTGCCATCCGGGACAGGGCAGATACGCAGTATTTT. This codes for CAIRDRADTQYF.

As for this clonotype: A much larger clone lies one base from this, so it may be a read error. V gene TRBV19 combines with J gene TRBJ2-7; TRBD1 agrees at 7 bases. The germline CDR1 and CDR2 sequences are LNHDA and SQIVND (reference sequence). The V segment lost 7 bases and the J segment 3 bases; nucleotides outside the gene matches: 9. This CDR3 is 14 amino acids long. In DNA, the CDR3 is TGTGCCAGTACCCGGGACAGACTATACTACGAGCAGTACTTC. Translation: CASTRDRLYYEQYF.

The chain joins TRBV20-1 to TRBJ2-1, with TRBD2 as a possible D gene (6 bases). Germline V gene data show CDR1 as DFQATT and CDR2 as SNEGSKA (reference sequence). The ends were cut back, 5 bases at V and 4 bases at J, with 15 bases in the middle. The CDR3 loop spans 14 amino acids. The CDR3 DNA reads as TGCAGTGCTTCTGATGGGCGGGGTTACAATGAGCAGTTCTTC. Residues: CSASDGRGYNEQFF.

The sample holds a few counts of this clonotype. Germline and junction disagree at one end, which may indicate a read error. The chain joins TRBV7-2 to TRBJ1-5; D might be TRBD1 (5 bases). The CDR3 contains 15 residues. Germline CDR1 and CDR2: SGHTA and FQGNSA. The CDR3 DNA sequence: TGTGTCAGCAGCCTGACAGTGATTTTCAATCAGCCCCAGCATTTT. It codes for CVSSLTVIFNQPQHF.

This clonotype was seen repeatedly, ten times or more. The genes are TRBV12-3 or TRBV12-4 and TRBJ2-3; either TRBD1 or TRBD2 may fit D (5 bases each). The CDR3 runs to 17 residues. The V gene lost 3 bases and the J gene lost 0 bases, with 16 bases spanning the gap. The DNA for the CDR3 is TGTGCCAGCAGTTTGTGGGGGTCCCTTTCTAGCACAGATACGCAGTATTTT. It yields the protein CASSLWGSLSSTDTQYF.

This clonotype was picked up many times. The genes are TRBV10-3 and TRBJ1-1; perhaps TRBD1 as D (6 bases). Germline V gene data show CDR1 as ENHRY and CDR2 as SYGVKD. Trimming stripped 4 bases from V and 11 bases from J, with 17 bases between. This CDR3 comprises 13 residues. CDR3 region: CAISGGNRERAFF. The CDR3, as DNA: TGTGCCATCAGTGGGGGAAACAGGGAAAGGGCTTTCTTT.

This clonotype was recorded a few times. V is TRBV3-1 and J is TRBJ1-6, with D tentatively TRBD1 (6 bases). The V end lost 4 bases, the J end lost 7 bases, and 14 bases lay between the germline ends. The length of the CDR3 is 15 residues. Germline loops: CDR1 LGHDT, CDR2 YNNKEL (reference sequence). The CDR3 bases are TGTGCCAGCAGCCCGGGGGGACACTTGAATTCACCCCTCCACTTT. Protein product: CASSPGGHLNSPLHF.

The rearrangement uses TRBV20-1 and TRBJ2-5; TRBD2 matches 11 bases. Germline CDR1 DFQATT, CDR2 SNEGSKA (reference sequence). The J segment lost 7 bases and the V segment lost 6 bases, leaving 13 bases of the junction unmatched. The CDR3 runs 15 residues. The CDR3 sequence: CSASDTSGGHRTQYF. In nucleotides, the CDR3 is TGCAGTGCGTCCGATACTAGCGGGGGTCATCGGACCCAGTACTTC.

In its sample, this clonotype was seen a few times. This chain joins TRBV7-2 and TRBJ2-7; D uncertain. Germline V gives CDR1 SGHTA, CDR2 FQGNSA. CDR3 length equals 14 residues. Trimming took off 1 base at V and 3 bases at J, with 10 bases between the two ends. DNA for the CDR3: TGTGCCAGCAGCTTAGGTGGCGGAGTCTACGAGCAGTACTTC. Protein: CASSLGGGVYEQYF.

The CDR3 loop is CASSASLRGTEAFF. The CDR3 DNA is TGTGCCAGCTCAGCCTCGCTAAGGGGTACTGAAGCTTTCTTT. The J gene is TRBJ1-1, the V gene TRBV18; TRBD1 is a possible D gene (5 bases). The CDR3 sequence is 14 residues long. The germline V gene has CDR1 KGHSH and CDR2 LQKENI. V was shortened by 5 bases and J by 5 bases, with 15 bases between the two germline ends.

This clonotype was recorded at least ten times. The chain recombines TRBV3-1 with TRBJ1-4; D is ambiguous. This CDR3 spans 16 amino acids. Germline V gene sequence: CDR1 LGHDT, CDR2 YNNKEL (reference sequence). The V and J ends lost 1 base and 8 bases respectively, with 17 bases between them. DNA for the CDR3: TGTGCCAGCAGCCAAGGAGCCGCCTCAAGACGGGAAAAACTGTTTTTT. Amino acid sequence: CASSQGAASRREKLFF. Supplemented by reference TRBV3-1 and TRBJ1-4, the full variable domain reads DTAVSQTPKYLVTQMGNDKSIKCEQNLGHDTMYWYKQDSKKFLKIMFSYNNKELIINETVPNRFSPKSPDKAHLNLHINSLELGDSAVYFCASSQGAASRREKLFFGSGTQLSVL.